The clone carrying this TCR beta chain has a handful of counts. Its target is not known. The data are from a study of naive and memory T cell subsets. Both TRBC1 and TRBC2 were covered by a beta constant-region primer of two equimolar oligonucleotides. Four rounds of PCR amplified the ligated cDNA using nested alpha and beta constant-region primers plus SP2. TCRdb used MiXCR to reprocess the UMI-ligation and nested PCR reads, holding one entry per CDR3 protein. The repertoire holds approximately 140,000 distinct CDR3 sequences, with approximately 18% as singletons. General study points: Possibly reflecting memory cells re-expressing CD45RA, a few larger clonotypes occurred in naive repertoires, especially CD8.

The ends were cut back, 2 bases at V and 3 bases at J, with 11 bases in the middle. This CDR3 region has 15 residues. Germline V CDR1 and CDR2: SNHLY, FYNNEI. The clonotype was recovered from a human donor in good health. The V call is TRBV2, the J call TRBJ1-5; D uncertain. Sequencing used naive CD8+ T cells from blood. The CDR3 DNA reads TGTGCCAGCAGTGAATTTGGCGGAAACAATCAGCCCCAGCATTTT. Translated: CASSEFGGNNQPQHF.